The rows below give T cell receptor beta chains drawn from one sample of a study of blood T cell repertoires in COVID-19. The table came from immunoSEQ multiplex PCR; TCRdb's copy has only in-frame clones and leaves some out. Of 250,000 to 300,000 clones in the sample, more than 70% were seen once. The sequenced material came from peripheral blood. These receptors originate from a woman aged 25 to 39 with COVID-19, enrolled during active disease. The CDR3 runs from the conserved cysteine through the conserved F or W. Each record gives: J gene, CDR3 length, V gene, clone size, CDR3 protein. Part of the rows lack a size; the others show once, few, many or a class for expanded clones.

TRBJ2-7 16 TRBV19 . CASSITHRDSSYEQYF
TRBJ2-3 16 TRBV7-9 once CASSLTSGRPTDTQYF
TRBJ2-5 15 TRBV5-1 . CASSLAGGRWETQYF
TRBJ2-1 13 TRBV7-9 . CASSRTTGDEQFF
TRBJ2-2 16 TRBV6-6 . CASSYSAGRTTLELFF
TRBJ1-6 15 TRBV4-3 . CASSQEGGRDSPLHF
TRBJ1-5 12 TRBV7-9 . CACGRPNQPQHF
TRBJ2-7 15 TRBV7-8 . CASSSLAGAMNEQYF
TRBJ2-3 12 TRBV24-1 . CATSDERSGTSF
TRBJ1-2 15 TRBV6-6 . CASSYSQGESYGYTF